The 2 T cell receptor beta chains below all came from one sample that was sequenced in a study of T cells expressing NK-cell markers. TCRdb re-called the 5' RACE reads and gives one entry per CDR3 protein, without DNA. This sample's table reports more than 400,000 distinct CDR3 sequences. Sequenced input: blood T cells: a sorted CD56 or NKG2C T cell subset, CD4+ or CD8+ T cells, or bulk PBMC T cells (not recorded which). The origin of the receptors is a woman aged 18 to 75 in good health.

The chain recombines TRBV6-1 with TRBJ2-3; the TRBD1 assignment by TCRdb is unverifiable without DNA. CDR3 length equals 16 residues. Germline V gives CDR1 MNHNS, CDR2 SASEGT. The CDR3 is CASSSSRKGGTDTQYF.

The chain employs TRBV29-1 and TRBJ2-7; TCRdb proposes TRBD1, but this gene call is untestable without DNA. CDR1 is SQVTM, CDR2 ANQGSEA, per germline. The CDR3 runs to 14 residues. This CDR3 is CSVEGTGETYEQYF.